These T cell receptor beta chains were read from a single sample in a study of chemoradiotherapy in HPV16-positive cancers. The repertoire was sequenced with immunoSEQ multiplex PCR; TCRdb's copy has only in-frame clones and lacks some. Counted here are around 15,000 clones, over 75% occurring once; the ten biggest clones make up under 1.5%. This sample was taken from a patient who underwent chemoradiotherapy. The receptors here all came from a human donor with HPV-associated anogenital cancer. Each CDR3 is given with its conserved first and last residue. Each record gives: J gene, clone size, D gene, V gene, CDR3 DNA, CDR3 protein. D genes are given only for firm matches. Clone size is shown for a subset of rows, as once, few, many or a class of expanded clone.

J: TRBJ1-2
size: few
D: TRBD1
V: TRBV4-1
DNA: TGCGCCAGCAGCCAAGAGCCTTTGGCAGGGGGGGCCTATGGCTACACCTTC
CDR3: CASSQEPLAGGAYGYTF

J: TRBJ2-5
size: .
D: .
V: TRBV27
DNA: TGTGCCAGCAGTTTATCGCGTCGTCAGGAGACCCAGTACTTC
CDR3: CASSLSRRQETQYF

J: TRBJ2-1
size: .
D: .
V: TRBV10-1
DNA: TGCGCCAGCAGAGAGAATAGCTCCTACAATGAGCAGTTCTTC
CDR3: CASRENSSYNEQFF

J: TRBJ1-1
size: .
D: .
V: TRBV19
DNA: TGTGCCAGTAGAAACAGGGTAGAGAGCACTGAAGCTTTCTTT
CDR3: CASRNRVESTEAFF

J: TRBJ2-1
size: .
D: .
V: TRBV7-2
DNA: TGTGCCAGCAGCTTACAGGGGGGCGTTAATAATGAGCAGTTCTTC
CDR3: CASSLQGGVNNEQFF

J: TRBJ2-1
size: .
D: .
V: TRBV4-1
DNA: TGCGCCAGCAGCCAAGATTCAGGGAACTCCTACAATGAGCAGTTCTTC
CDR3: CASSQDSGNSYNEQFF

J: TRBJ2-7
size: .
D: TRBD1
V: TRBV6-1
DNA: TGTGCCAGCAGTGTACAACAGGGGACCTACGAGCAGTACTTC
CDR3: CASSVQQGTYEQYF

J: TRBJ2-7
size: .
D: .
V: TRBV5-6
DNA: TGTGCCAGCAGCTTGGGCAGGTTTCGCTACGAGCAGTACTTC
CDR3: CASSLGRFRYEQYF

J: TRBJ1-1
size: .
D: .
V: TRBV25-1
DNA: TGTGCCAGCAGTGCCCGAGGGGGGGCGAGGTACACTGAAGCTTTCTTT
CDR3: CASSARGGARYTEAFF

J: TRBJ1-5
size: .
D: .
V: TRBV19
DNA: TGTGCCAGTAGTTTCTCGAATCAGCCTCAGCATTTT
CDR3: CASSFSNQPQHF

J: TRBJ2-2
size: .
D: TRBD1
V: TRBV5-4
DNA: TGTGCCAGCAGCTCAACAGGGGGCGGTAGCACCGGGGAGCTGTTTTTT
CDR3: CASSSTGGGSTGELFF

J: TRBJ1-6
size: few
D: .
V: TRBV27
DNA: TGTGCCAGCAGTCTCCGGCGACAGGATAATTCACCCCTCCACTTT
CDR3: CASSLRRQDNSPLHF

J: TRBJ1-6
size: .
D: .
V: TRBV23-1
DNA: TGCGCCAGCAGTCGGTGGGGGTCCTATAATTCACCCCTCCACTTT
CDR3: CASSRWGSYNSPLHF

J: TRBJ2-5
size: .
D: TRBD2
V: TRBV11-1
DNA: TGTGCCAGCAGCCGACTAGCGGGGGGCCAGGCTTCAGGAGAGACCCAGTACTTC
CDR3: CASSRLAGGQASGETQYF

J: TRBJ2-3
size: .
D: TRBD2
V: TRBV7-2
DNA: TGTGCCAGCAGCCCGCGACTAGCGGGGCAAGATACGCAGTATTTT
CDR3: CASSPRLAGQDTQYF

J: TRBJ1-2
size: .
D: TRBD1
V: TRBV11-3
DNA: TGTGCCAGCAGCCCTCCCAGTCCGGACAGGGAATACACCTTC
CDR3: CASSPPSPDREYTF

J: TRBJ1-2
size: .
D: TRBD1
V: TRBV5-1
DNA: TGCGCCAGCAGCTTACCTATGACAGGGGCAGTAGGTGGCTACACCTTC
CDR3: CASSLPMTGAVGGYTF

J: TRBJ1-6
size: .
D: .
V: TRBV5-1
DNA: TGCGCCAGCAGCTTTTTTACAGGGAGAAGCTCCTATAATTCACCCCTCCACTTT
CDR3: CASSFFTGRSSYNSPLHF

J: TRBJ2-7
size: .
D: TRBD2
V: TRBV4-2
DNA: TGTGCCAGCAGCCAAGATGTGGGCGGGGGGGCCTACGAGCAGTACTTC
CDR3: CASSQDVGGGAYEQYF

J: TRBJ1-1
size: .
D: .
V: TRBV5-1
DNA: TGCGCCAGCAGCCAGCAGGGAGAGGGCACTGAAGCTTTCTTT
CDR3: CASSQQGEGTEAFF

J: TRBJ2-5
size: .
D: TRBD1
V: TRBV5-4
DNA: TGTGCCAGCAGACCCAACAGGGGCGGGGAGACCCAGTACTTC
CDR3: CASRPNRGGETQYF

J: TRBJ1-5
size: few
D: .
V: TRBV19
DNA: TGTGCCAGTAGTATTGCTGTTGGTGGCAATCAGCCCCAGCATTTT
CDR3: CASSIAVGGNQPQHF

J: TRBJ1-1
size: .
D: .
V: TRBV6-1
DNA: TGTGCCAGCAGTGAGAGGAACACTGAAGCTTTCTTT
CDR3: CASSERNTEAFF

J: TRBJ2-3
size: .
D: TRBD2
V: TRBV25-1
DNA: TGTGCCAGCAGTGGGCAGGGAGCGGGGGTTTCCACAGATACGCAGTATTTT
CDR3: CASSGQGAGVSTDTQYF

J: TRBJ1-5
size: .
D: .
V: TRBV21-1
DNA: TGTGCCAGTCCTCTTCCCGGGGGGGACAGGGATGGTGATCAGCCCCAGCATTTT
CDR3: CASPLPGGDRDGDQPQHF

J: TRBJ1-3
size: once
D: TRBD1
V: TRBV25-1
DNA: TGTGCCAGCACCGAGGACAGGAGCTCTGGAAACACCATATATTTT
CDR3: CASTEDRSSGNTIYF

J: TRBJ2-7
size: few
D: .
V: TRBV27
DNA: TGTGCCACGCGGACGGGGGGCCTCTCCTACGAGCAGTACTTC
CDR3: CATRTGGLSYEQYF

J: TRBJ1-5
size: .
D: .
V: TRBV30
DNA: TGTGCCTCTACCCCTTCAGGGGTCAATCAGCCCCAGCATTTT
CDR3: CASTPSGVNQPQHF

J: TRBJ2-3
size: .
D: .
V: TRBV5-1
DNA: TGCGCCAGCAGCCTGGAAATAGGGGCAGATACGCAGTATTTT
CDR3: CASSLEIGADTQYF

J: TRBJ2-1
size: .
D: .
V: TRBV5-8
DNA: TGTGCCAGCAGTTCAACCAACCTTTTAGCGGCTAGCTCCTACAATGAGCAGTTCTTC
CDR3: CASSSTNLLAASSYNEQFF

J: TRBJ2-3
size: .
D: .
V: TRBV5-4
DNA: TGTGCCAGCAGCCTAGATACCGCATACACAGATACGCAGTATTTT
CDR3: CASSLDTAYTDTQYF

J: TRBJ2-3
size: .
D: .
V: TRBV9
DNA: TGTGCCAGCAGCGTAGCACCGAGCACAGATACGCAGTATTTT
CDR3: CASSVAPSTDTQYF

J: TRBJ2-2
size: .
D: TRBD2
V: TRBV10-3
DNA: TGTGCCATCAGTGATGGGACTAGCGGGGGGGCAAGGACCGGGGAGCTGTTTTTT
CDR3: CAISDGTSGGARTGELFF

J: TRBJ1-1
size: .
D: .
V: TRBV5-6
DNA: TGTGCCAGCAGCTTGGAATGGGGCAGGGCCACTGAAGCTTTCTTT
CDR3: CASSLEWGRATEAFF

J: TRBJ2-5
size: .
D: TRBD1
V: TRBV5-1
DNA: TGCGCCAGCAACAGGGACAGCCAAGAGACCCAGTACTTC
CDR3: CASNRDSQETQYF

J: TRBJ1-5
size: few
D: .
V: TRBV29-1
DNA: TGCAGCGTCGCGGACAGCTATAGCAATCAGCCCCAGCATTTT
CDR3: CSVADSYSNQPQHF

J: TRBJ1-5
size: .
D: .
V: TRBV30
DNA: TGTGCCTGGAGTAAGGGGAGGAGCAATCAGCCCCAGCATTTT
CDR3: CAWSKGRSNQPQHF

J: TRBJ1-2
size: few
D: TRBD1
V: TRBV14
DNA: TGTGCCAGCGGCCAAAGGGACAGCGTCTATGGCTACACCTTC
CDR3: CASGQRDSVYGYTF

J: TRBJ2-5
size: .
D: .
V: TRBV2
DNA: TGTGCCAGCAGTGAAATCCAGGGAAAGGCGAGAGAGACCCAGTACTTC
CDR3: CASSEIQGKARETQYF

J: TRBJ1-1
size: .
D: .
V: TRBV5-1
DNA: TGCGCCAGCAGCTTCAGGGGTGAGGGCACTGAAGCTTTCTTT
CDR3: CASSFRGEGTEAFF

J: TRBJ1-2
size: .
D: TRBD1
V: TRBV18
DNA: TGTGCCAGCTCACACGGACAGGGGGCTTTGGCGACCTTC
CDR3: CASSHGQGALATF

J: TRBJ1-6
size: .
D: .
V: TRBV9
DNA: TGTGCCAGCAGCGTAGCCAGCCCTAATTCACCCCTCCACTTT
CDR3: CASSVASPNSPLHF

J: TRBJ1-5
size: once
D: TRBD1
V: TRBV6-5
DNA: TGTGCCAGCAGTAACGGACAGGATTGGGATCAGCCCCAGCATTTT
CDR3: CASSNGQDWDQPQHF

J: TRBJ2-7
size: few
D: .
V: TRBV11-2
DNA: TGTGCCAGCAGCTTAAGTAGGGGCGAGCAGTACTTC
CDR3: CASSLSRGEQYF

J: TRBJ1-2
size: .
D: TRBD1
V: TRBV27
DNA: TGTGCCAGCAGTTACCTCCCGGGACAGGGGCAAGGGGCTAACTATGGCTACACCTTC
CDR3: CASSYLPGQGQGANYGYTF

J: TRBJ2-1
size: .
D: TRBD1
V: TRBV6-5
DNA: TGTGCCAGCAGCGCCCGGACAGGGGGCTACAATGAGCAGTTCTTC
CDR3: CASSARTGGYNEQFF